Below, one T cell receptor (beta chain) is given with its context. Its antigen is unknown. The data derive from a study of tumor and adjacent non-tumor tissue in lung cancer. Study-wide results and limits: Normal lung showed higher cumulative top 100 clone frequency than tumor.

This sample's RNA came from whole unsorted tissue. A modified ARM-PCR protocol with three rounds of nested PCR amplified TCRbeta. TCRdb passed the multiplex PCR reads through MiXCR, listing each CDR3 protein once. Of around 99,000 distinct CDR3 sequences listed, roughly 77% are singletons. Trimming pared 0 bases from V and 0 bases from J, leaving 11 bases between. CDR1 SGHAT and CDR2 FQDESV come from the germline V gene (reference sequence). This CDR3 is 16 amino acids long. Source material: lung tumor tissue. The receptor was derived from a woman aged 55-69 years with non-small cell lung cancer. The chain uses TRBV11-1 and TRBJ1-1; D is unclear. The CDR3 sequence: CASSLASHRLNTEAFF. The CDR3 DNA reads as TGTGCCAGCAGCTTAGCGAGTCACAGATTGAACACTGAAGCTTTCTTT.